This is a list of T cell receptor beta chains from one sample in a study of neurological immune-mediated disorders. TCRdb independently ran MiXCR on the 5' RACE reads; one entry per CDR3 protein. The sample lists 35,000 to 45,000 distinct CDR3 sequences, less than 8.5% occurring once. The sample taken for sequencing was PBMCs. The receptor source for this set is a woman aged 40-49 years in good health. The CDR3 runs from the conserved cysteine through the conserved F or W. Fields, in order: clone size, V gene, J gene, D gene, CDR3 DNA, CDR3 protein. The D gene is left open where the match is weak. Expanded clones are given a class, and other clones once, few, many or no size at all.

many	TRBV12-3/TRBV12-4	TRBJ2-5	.	TGTGCCAGCACCTCGACTGGGTGGGGGACCCAGTACTTC	CASTSTGWGTQYF
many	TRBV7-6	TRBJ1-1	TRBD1	TGTGCCAGCAGCCAGACAGGGCGAACTGAAGCTTTCTTT	CASSQTGRTEAFF
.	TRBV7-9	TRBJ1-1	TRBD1	TGTGCCAGCACCCCGGGACAGAAGAACACTGAAGCTTTCTTT	CASTPGQKNTEAFF
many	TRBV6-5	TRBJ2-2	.	TGTGCCAGCAGTTACTCCAGGGGCGCCGGGGAGCTGTTTTTT	CASSYSRGAGELFF
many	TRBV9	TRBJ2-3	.	TGTGCCAGCAGCCCCGCCACCGGAGGCACAGATACGCAGTATTTT	CASSPATGGTDTQYF
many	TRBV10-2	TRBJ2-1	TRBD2	TGCGCCAGCAGTGAGCCCAGCGGGGGGGTGGGTGATGAGCAGTTCTTC	CASSEPSGGVGDEQFF
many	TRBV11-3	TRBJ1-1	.	TGTGCCAGCCAGCCCCAGGGTCGGTGGACTGAAGCTTTCTTT	CASQPQGRWTEAFF
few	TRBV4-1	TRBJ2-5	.	TGCGCCAGCAGTAGGACCGGGACTGAGGAAGAGACCCAGTACTTC	CASSRTGTEEETQYF
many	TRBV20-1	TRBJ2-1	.	TGCAGTGCTAGTGGACGGGAGTCTCTCCATGAGCAGTTCTTC	CSASGRESLHEQFF
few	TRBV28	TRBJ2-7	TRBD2	TGTGCCAGCAGCGGACTAGCGGGAGGCTACGAGCAGTACTTC	CASSGLAGGYEQYF
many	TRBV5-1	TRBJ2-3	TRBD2	TGCGCCAGCAGCTTGACTTGGGGACTAGCGGGCACAGATACGCAGTATTTT	CASSLTWGLAGTDTQYF
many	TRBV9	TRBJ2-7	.	TGTGCCAGCAGCGTTGTGGCGGAAGCCTACGAGCAGTACTTC	CASSVVAEAYEQYF
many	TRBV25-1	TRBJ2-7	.	TGTGCCAGCAGTGGTTGGGACTCAGCCTACGAGCAGTACTTC	CASSGWDSAYEQYF
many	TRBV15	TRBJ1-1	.	TGTGCCACCAGCAGAGAAGGAGGCTTCGGTTCCCCGAACACTGAAGCTTTCTTT	CATSREGGFGSPNTEAFF
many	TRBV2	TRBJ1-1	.	TGTGCCAGCAGTGAACAGGGCTCGGTGAACACTGAAGCTTTCTTT	CASSEQGSVNTEAFF
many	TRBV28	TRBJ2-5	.	TGTGCCAGCAGTCTCCTCAGACAGCTCCAAGAGACCCAGTACTTC	CASSLLRQLQETQYF
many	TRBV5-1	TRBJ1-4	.	TGCGCCAGCAGCTTGCGGTGGGAAGGGCCCGAAAAACTGTTTTTT	CASSLRWEGPEKLFF
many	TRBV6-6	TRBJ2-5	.	TGTGCCAGCCGGACCAAAGAGACCCAGTACTTC	CASRTKETQYF
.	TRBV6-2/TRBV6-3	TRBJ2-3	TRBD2	TGTGCCAGCACCATAGCGGGAGTGGATACGCAGTATTTT	CASTIAGVDTQYF
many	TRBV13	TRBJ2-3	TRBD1	TGTGCCAGCAGCCCCCGGGACAGGTGGGGAGATACGCAGTATTTT	CASSPRDRWGDTQYF
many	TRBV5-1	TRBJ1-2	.	TGCGCCAGCAGCTCCAACCCAGGGGAATGGGGCTATGGCTACACCTTC	CASSSNPGEWGYGYTF
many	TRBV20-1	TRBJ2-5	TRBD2	TGCAGTGCCGGCAGTTCGACTAGCGGGAAAGAGACCCAGTACTTC	CSAGSSTSGKETQYF
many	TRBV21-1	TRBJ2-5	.	TGTGCCAGCAGCAAAGTGGGGAACAAGGGTGAGACCCAGTACTTC	CASSKVGNKGETQYF
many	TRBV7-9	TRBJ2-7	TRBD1	TGTGCCAGCAGCTTACCCCGGGACAGTATCTACGAGCAGTACTTC	CASSLPRDSIYEQYF
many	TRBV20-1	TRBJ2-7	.	TGCAGTGCCATGGGACATCGGGGCTCCTACGAGCAGTACTTC	CSAMGHRGSYEQYF
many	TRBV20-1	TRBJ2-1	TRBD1	TGCAGTGCTAGTGTCTATACAGGGGCAGTAAGGAATGAGCAGTTCTTC	CSASVYTGAVRNEQFF
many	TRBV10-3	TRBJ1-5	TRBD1	TGTGCCATCAGCCGACAGGGATCTCAGCCCCAGCATTTT	CAISRQGSQPQHF
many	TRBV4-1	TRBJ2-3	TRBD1	TGCGCCAGCAGCCAACTTCTCACAGGGGGCCGGGCAGATACGCAGTATTTT	CASSQLLTGGRADTQYF
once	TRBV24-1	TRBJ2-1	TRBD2	TGTGCCACCAGTGATTTCTCAGCGGGAGTGTTTGAGCAGTTCTTC	CATSDFSAGVFEQFF
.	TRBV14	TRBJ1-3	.	TGTGCCAGCAGCCAAGGACAGTTTGTTTCCGGAAACACCATATATTTT	CASSQGQFVSGNTIYF
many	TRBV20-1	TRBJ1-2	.	TGCAGTGCTAACCGAAGGGGTGCAGGGGTCTTGGGATATGGCTACACCTTC	CSANRRGAGVLGYGYTF
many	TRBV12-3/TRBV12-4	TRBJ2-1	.	TGTGCCAGCAGTTTGGTTTCGGGGGACACGTATTACTACAATGAGCAGTTCTTC	CASSLVSGDTYYYNEQFF
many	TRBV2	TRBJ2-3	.	TGTGCCAGCAATCCATATAGCGGAGGGGGGGATACGCAGTATTTT	CASNPYSGGGDTQYF
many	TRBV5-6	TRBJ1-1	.	TGTGCCAGCAGCGGCAATTGGAACACTGAAGCTTTCTTT	CASSGNWNTEAFF
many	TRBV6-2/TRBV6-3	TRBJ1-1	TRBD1	TGTGCCAGCAGTTCAAACAGGGGGACGTCTGAAGCTTTCTTT	CASSSNRGTSEAFF
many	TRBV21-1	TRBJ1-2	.	TGTGCCAGCAGCACAAACACGCCGGGACAGTATGGCTACACCTTC	CASSTNTPGQYGYTF
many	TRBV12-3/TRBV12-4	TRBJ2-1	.	TGTGCCAGCAGGTCGGACTGGAGCTCCTACAATGAGCAGTTCTTC	CASRSDWSSYNEQFF